This T cell receptor beta chain originates from a study of blood T cell repertoires in COVID-19. TCRdb's copy holds only in-frame clones and misses some; the assay was immunoSEQ multiplex PCR. The sample lists some 130,000 clones, roughly three quarters occurring once. The CDR3 has 15 amino acids. CDR1 and CDR2 from the germline V gene are MDHEN and SYDVKM. With 6 bases removed from V and 4 bases from J, the gap between germline ends came to 18 bases. Allocation to cohorts depended on clinical history reported by the participants. The sequenced sample consisted of PBMCs or T cells enriched from blood (not recorded which). The receptor comes from a woman aged 50 to 60 who had recovered from COVID-19. The chain joins TRBV28 to TRBJ1-1, with D tentatively TRBD1 (6 bases). The CDR3 loop reads CASSTKDSKGTEAFF. CDR3 nucleotides: TGTGCCAGCAGCACCAAGGACAGTAAGGGCACTGAAGCTTTCTTT.